Presented here are 8 T cell receptor beta chains from one specimen sequenced in a study of identical twins. TCRdb used MiXCR to reprocess the 5' RACE reads, holding one entry per CDR3 protein. The sample has some 900,000 distinct CDR3 sequences, about 12% seen once. The data were also submitted as part of a second study, on yellow fever vaccine responses in identical twins.

Sequenced material: PBMCs. The receptor set was obtained from a woman aged 18-30 years in good health.

The V call is TRBV14, the J call TRBJ2-7; D is possibly TRBD2 (6 bases). CDR1 is SGHDN and CDR2 is FVKESK in the germline V gene. Trimming removed 2 bases at V and 4 bases at J, with 21 bases between. The CDR3 is 17 amino acids. The CDR3 bases are TGTGCCAGCAGCCAATCCGGGGTAGCGGAGAGGGAATACGAGCAGTACTTC. Residues: CASSQSGVAEREYEQYF.

In its sample, this clonotype was seen a few times. The V gene is TRBV3-1, the J gene TRBJ2-7; D unclear. V was pared by 2 bases and J by 6 bases, with 8 bases between. Germline V CDR1 and CDR2: LGHDT, YNNKEL (reference sequence). This CDR3 region has 12 residues. The CDR3 nucleotides read TGTGCCAGCAGCCAATCTGGGATCGAGCAGTACTTC. Its protein is CASSQSGIEQYF.

This clonotype was counted only a few times. The V gene is TRBV7-9, the J gene TRBJ2-5; D remains unclear. The CDR3 consists of 14 residues. V shed 2 bases and J shed 1 base, with 8 bases lying between them. Germline V gives CDR1 SEHNR, CDR2 FQNEAQ (reference sequence). For the CDR3, the DNA is TGTGCCAGCAGCTTAAGAGAAACCCAAGAGACCCAGTACTTC. Protein: CASSLRETQETQYF. Full variable domain (remainder filled in from reference TRBV7-9 and TRBJ2-5): DTGVSQNPRHKITKRGQNVTFRCDPISEHNRLYWYRQTLGQGPEFLTYFQNEAQLEKSRLLSDRFSAERPKGSFSTLEIQRTEQGDSAMYLCASSLRETQETQYFGPGTRLLVL.

The table lists this clonotype with a few counts. The chain links TRBV6-1 to TRBJ2-1; the match to TRBD2 covers 13 bases. CDR3 size: 16 residues. V shed 5 bases and J 9 bases; nucleotides not matched to a gene: 10. Germline CDR1 is MNHNS and CDR2 is SASEGT. CDR3 region: CASSRLRLAGGGEQFF. In DNA form, the CDR3 reads TGTGCCAGCAGTCGCCTGCGACTAGCGGGAGGAGGTGAGCAGTTCTTC.

The V call is TRBV5-1, the J call TRBJ2-2, with a weak D call TRBD1 (6 bases). Looked up from germline, CDR1 is SGHRS and CDR2 is YFSETQ. V was cut by 0 bases and J by 4 bases, with 13 bases left in between. CDR3 size: 16 residues. CDR3 nucleotide sequence: TGCGCCAGCAGCTTGGGAGGACAGATTATCACCGGGGAGCTGTTTTTT. It translates to CASSLGGQIITGELFF.

The chain recombines TRBV4-1 with TRBJ2-3; 9 bases align to TRBD2. CDR1 is MGHRA and CDR2 is YSYEKL in the germline V gene. The junction had 9 bases not matched to a gene; V was cut back by 5 bases and J by 3 bases. The CDR3 extends over 16 amino acids. The CDR3: CASSSGASGATDTQYF. CDR3 nucleotide sequence: TGCGCCAGCAGCTCCGGGGCTAGCGGGGCAACAGATACGCAGTATTTT.

This clonotype has a handful of counts. The chain recombines TRBV9 with TRBJ2-1; 9 bases are shared with TRBD2. Losses at the gene ends were 0 bases for V and 9 bases for J; bases not matched to a gene: 7. This CDR3 has 15 residues. The germline gives CDR1 SGDLS, CDR2 YYNGEE. The CDR3 coding sequence is TGTGCCAGCAGCGTAGGTACTAGCGGGTACGTTGAGCAGTTCTTC. Translation gives CASSVGTSGYVEQFF.

This chain links TRBV2 with TRBJ2-7; the D gene is possibly TRBD1 (5 bases). Germline lookup yields CDR1 SNHLY and CDR2 FYNNEI. V was clipped by 2 bases and J by 3 bases, with 14 bases between them. The CDR3 extends over 15 amino acids. CDR3 nucleotides: TGTGCCAGCAGTGAACAGGGAAAGCCTAACTACGAGCAGTACGTC. Protein: CASSEQGKPNYEQYV.